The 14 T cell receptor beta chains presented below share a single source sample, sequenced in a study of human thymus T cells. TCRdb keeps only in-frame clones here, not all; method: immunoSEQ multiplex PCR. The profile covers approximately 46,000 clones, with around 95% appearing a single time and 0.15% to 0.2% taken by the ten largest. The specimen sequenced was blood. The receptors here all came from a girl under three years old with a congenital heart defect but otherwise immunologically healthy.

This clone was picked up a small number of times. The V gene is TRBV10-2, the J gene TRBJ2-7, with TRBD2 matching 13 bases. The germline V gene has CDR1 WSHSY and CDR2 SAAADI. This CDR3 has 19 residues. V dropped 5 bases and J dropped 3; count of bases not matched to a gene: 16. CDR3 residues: CASSLGLAGAGGGFYEQYF. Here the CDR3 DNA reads TGCGCCAGCAGTCTTGGACTAGCGGGAGCGGGGGGAGGGTTCTACGAGCAGTACTTC.

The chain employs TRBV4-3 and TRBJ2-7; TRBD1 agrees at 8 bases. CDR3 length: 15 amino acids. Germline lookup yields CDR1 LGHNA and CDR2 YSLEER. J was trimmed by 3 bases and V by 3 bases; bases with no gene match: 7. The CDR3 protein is CASSHAPDRDYEQYF. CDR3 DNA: TGCGCCAGCAGCCATGCCCCGGACAGGGACTACGAGCAGTACTTC.

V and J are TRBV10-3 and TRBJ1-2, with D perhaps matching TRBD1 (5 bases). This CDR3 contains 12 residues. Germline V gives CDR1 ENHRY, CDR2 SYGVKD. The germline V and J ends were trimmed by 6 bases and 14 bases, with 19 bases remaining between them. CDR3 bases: TGTGCCATCAGCCCCGGGCAGGGAGCATATACCTTC. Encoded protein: CAISPGQGAYTF.

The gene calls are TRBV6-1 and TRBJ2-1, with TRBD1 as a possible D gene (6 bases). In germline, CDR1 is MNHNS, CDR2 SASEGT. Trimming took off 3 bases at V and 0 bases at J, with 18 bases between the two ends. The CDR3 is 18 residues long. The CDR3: CASSDLDSLISSYNEQFF. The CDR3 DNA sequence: TGTGCCAGCAGTGACCTGGACAGTTTAATATCCTCCTACAATGAGCAGTTCTTC.

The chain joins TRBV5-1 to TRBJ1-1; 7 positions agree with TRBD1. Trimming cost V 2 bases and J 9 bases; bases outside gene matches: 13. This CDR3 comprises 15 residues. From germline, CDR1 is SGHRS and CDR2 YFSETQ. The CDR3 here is CASSFHSGTATKAFF. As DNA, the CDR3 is TGCGCCAGCAGCTTCCACTCGGGGACAGCCACAAAAGCTTTCTTT.

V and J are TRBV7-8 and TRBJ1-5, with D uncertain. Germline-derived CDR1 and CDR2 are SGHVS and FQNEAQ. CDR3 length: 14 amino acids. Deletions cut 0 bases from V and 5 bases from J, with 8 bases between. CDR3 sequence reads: CASSLAVVDQPQHF. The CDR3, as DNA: TGTGCCAGCAGCTTAGCGGTGGTGGATCAGCCCCAGCATTTT.

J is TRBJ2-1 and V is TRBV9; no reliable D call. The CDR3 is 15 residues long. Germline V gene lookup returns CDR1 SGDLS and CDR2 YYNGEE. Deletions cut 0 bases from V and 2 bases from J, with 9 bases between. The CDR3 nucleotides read TGTGCCAGCAGCGTAGAACTATCCACCTACAATGAGCAGTTCTTC. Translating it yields CASSVELSTYNEQFF.

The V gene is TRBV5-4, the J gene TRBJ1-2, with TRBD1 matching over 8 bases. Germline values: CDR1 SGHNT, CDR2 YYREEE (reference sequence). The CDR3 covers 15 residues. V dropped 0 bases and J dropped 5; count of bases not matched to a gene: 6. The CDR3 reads CASSLASRTGYGYTF. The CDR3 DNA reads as TGTGCCAGCAGCTTGGCCAGTAGGACAGGGTATGGCTACACCTTC.

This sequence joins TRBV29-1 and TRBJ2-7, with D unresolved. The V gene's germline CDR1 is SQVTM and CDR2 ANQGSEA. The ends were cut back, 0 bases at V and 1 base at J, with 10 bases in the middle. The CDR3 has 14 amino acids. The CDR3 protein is CSVEDPSKSYEQYF. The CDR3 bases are TGCAGCGTTGAAGATCCATCCAAATCCTACGAGCAGTACTTC.

The CDR3: CASSKTGDSYEQYF. The CDR3 DNA is TGTGCCAGCTCTAAGACAGGGGACTCCTACGAGCAGTACTTC. This chain links TRBV18 with TRBJ2-7; TRBD1 matches at 8 bases. This CDR3 contains 14 residues. Per the germline V gene, CDR1 is KGHSH and CDR2 is LQKENI. The ends lost 6 bases at V and 0 bases at J; junction bases unmatched: 4.

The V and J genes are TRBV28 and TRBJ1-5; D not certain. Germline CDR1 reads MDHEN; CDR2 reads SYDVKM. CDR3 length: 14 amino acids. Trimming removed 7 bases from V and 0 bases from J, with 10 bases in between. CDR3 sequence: CASTPGYSNQPQHF. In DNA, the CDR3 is TGTGCCAGCACCCCCGGGTATAGCAATCAGCCCCAGCATTTT.

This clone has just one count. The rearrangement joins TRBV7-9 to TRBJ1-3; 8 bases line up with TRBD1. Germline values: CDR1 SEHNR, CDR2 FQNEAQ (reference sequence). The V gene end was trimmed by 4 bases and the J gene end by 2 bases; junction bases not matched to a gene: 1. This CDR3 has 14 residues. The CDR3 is CASSSQGAGNTIYF. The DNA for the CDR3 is TGTGCCAGCAGCTCACAGGGGGCTGGAAACACCATATATTTT.

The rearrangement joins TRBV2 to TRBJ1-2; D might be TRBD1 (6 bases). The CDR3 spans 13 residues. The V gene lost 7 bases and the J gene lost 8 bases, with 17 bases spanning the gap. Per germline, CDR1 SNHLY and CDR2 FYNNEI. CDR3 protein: CASTMGAERGYTF. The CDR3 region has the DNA TGTGCCAGCACGATGGGGGCAGAGCGAGGCTACACCTTC.

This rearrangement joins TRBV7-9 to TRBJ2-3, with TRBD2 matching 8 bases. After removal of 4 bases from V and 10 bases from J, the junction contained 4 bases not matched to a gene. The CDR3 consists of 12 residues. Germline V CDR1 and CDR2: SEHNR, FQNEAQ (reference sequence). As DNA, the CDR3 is TGTGCCAGCAGCTCTTGGACTAGCTCGCAGTATTTT. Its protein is CASSSWTSSQYF.